Sequencing of this T cell receptor beta chain was carried out in a study of blood T cell repertoires in COVID-19. The wider study: The analysed material was cDNA or gDNA that came from T cells, B-cell-depleted T cells, or PBMCs.

Germline values: CDR1 MNHEY, CDR2 SMNVEV (reference sequence). The V gene lost 3 bases and the J gene lost 0 bases, with 14 bases spanning the gap. The CDR3 extends over 16 amino acids. Profiling relied on immunoSEQ multiplex PCR, and the TCRdb table lists in-frame clones only, not all of them. Here the sample spans approximately 160,000 clones, 80% to 90% being singletons. This clone has only a few counts. The material sequenced was PBMCs or T cells enriched from blood (not recorded which). This clonotype was sampled from a woman in her 50s who had recovered from COVID-19. The chain carries TRBV27 and TRBJ1-1; TRBD1 is a possible D gene (5 bases). For the CDR3, the DNA is TGTGCCAGCAGTTTCGTGACAGCGAAATTGAACACTGAAGCTTTCTTT. Amino acid sequence: CASSFVTAKLNTEAFF.